These 9 T cell receptor beta chains were all obtained from the same sample, sequenced in a study of regulatory dendritic cells for organ transplantation. Their specific antigens are unknown. CFSE-labeled sorted T cells met regulatory or mature dendritic cells for 5 days. TCRdb's table, derived via immunoSEQ multiplex PCR, lists solely in-frame clones and lacks some. The sample consists of over 20,000 clones, 70% to 90% of them appearing once. Sequenced material: naive CD4+ T cells from blood cultured with regulatory dendritic cells. Subset indicated: CD45RA+ naive T cells. Receptors originate from a human donor in good health.

The chain couples TRBV5-4 to TRBJ2-3; D is undetermined. Looked up from germline, CDR1 is SGHNT and CDR2 is YYREEE (reference sequence). The V and J ends lost 0 bases and 2 bases respectively, with 4 bases between them. There are 13 residues in the CDR3. The CDR3 region has the DNA TGTGCCAGCAGCTTGGGGGACACAGATACGCAGTATTTT. Its protein product is CASSLGDTDTQYF.

The chain carries TRBV29-1 and TRBJ2-7; 11 nucleotides align to TRBD1. Trimming cost V 4 bases and J 0 bases; bases outside gene matches: 8. The CDR3 extends over 16 amino acids. Germline V gene lookup returns CDR1 SQVTM and CDR2 ANQGSEA. The CDR3 protein is CSVGRTGGPISYEQYF. The CDR3 DNA reads TGCAGCGTTGGCAGGACAGGGGGCCCTATCTCCTACGAGCAGTACTTC.

This rearrangement joins TRBV25-1 to TRBJ2-3; weak D call: TRBD2 (6 bases). In germline, CDR1 is MGHDK, CDR2 SYGVNS. The germline V and J ends were trimmed by 2 bases and 2 bases, with 14 bases remaining between them. This CDR3 is 16 amino acids long. The DNA of the CDR3 is TGTGCCAGCAGTGAAAAAAAGCGGGCCCTCACAGATACGCAGTATTTT. Protein product: CASSEKKRALTDTQYF.

This clone was found a few times. This chain connects TRBV27 to TRBJ1-5; TRBD1 matches 7 bases. Germline V lookup: CDR1 MNHEY, CDR2 SMNVEV (reference sequence). V lost 4 bases, J lost 1 base, and 4 bases stayed unmatched. This CDR3 contains 15 residues. This CDR3 reads CASSSRQGSNQPQHF. The CDR3 coding sequence is TGTGCCAGCAGTTCCCGACAGGGCAGCAATCAGCCCCAGCATTTT.

This clone showed up just a few times. J is TRBJ1-5 and V is TRBV7-2; D gene uncertain. This CDR3 is built from 13 residues. The ends were cut back, 8 bases at V and 4 bases at J, with 12 bases in the middle. Germline CDR1 is SGHTA and CDR2 is FQGNSA. This chain's CDR3 is CASGQDGNQPQHF. For the CDR3, the DNA is TGTGCCAGCGGCCAGGACGGGAATCAGCCCCAGCATTTT.

The chain employs TRBV19 and TRBJ2-2; D remains ambiguous. Trimming cost V 1 base and J 4 bases, with 10 bases left between them. Germline CDR1 LNHDA, CDR2 SQIVND (reference sequence). This CDR3 comprises 15 residues. The CDR3 DNA follows: TGTGCCAGTAGTATAGCCCCTCGCGGCACCGGGGAGCTGTTTTTT. Its translation: CASSIAPRGTGELFF.

J is TRBJ2-5 and V is TRBV27; D gene uncertain. Germline V lookup: CDR1 MNHEY, CDR2 SMNVEV (reference sequence). V was trimmed by 5 bases and J by 4 bases, leaving 11 bases between them. The CDR3 runs 13 residues. CDR3 bases: TGTGCCAGCAGTCCTTCAGTGAGAGAGACCCAGTACTTC. Residues: CASSPSVRETQYF.

The chain employs TRBV11-3 and TRBJ2-3; the D call may be TRBD1 or TRBD2 (5 bases each). The CDR3 contains 15 residues. The V end lost 1 base, the J end lost 1 base, and 9 bases lay between the germline ends. Per the germline V gene, CDR1 is SGHNT and CDR2 is YENEEA. CDR3 loop: CASSLGGSRTDTQYF. CDR3 DNA: TGTGCCAGCAGCTTAGGGGGGAGTCGCACAGATACGCAGTATTTT.

The rearrangement joins TRBV30 to TRBJ2-1; D is uncertain. The V and J ends lost 0 bases and 10 bases respectively, with 7 bases between them. Per germline, CDR1 GTSNPN and CDR2 SVGIG (reference sequence). The CDR3 contains 11 residues. CDR3 protein: CAWSVLWEQFF. CDR3 DNA: TGTGCCTGGAGTGTACTCTGGGAGCAGTTCTTC.